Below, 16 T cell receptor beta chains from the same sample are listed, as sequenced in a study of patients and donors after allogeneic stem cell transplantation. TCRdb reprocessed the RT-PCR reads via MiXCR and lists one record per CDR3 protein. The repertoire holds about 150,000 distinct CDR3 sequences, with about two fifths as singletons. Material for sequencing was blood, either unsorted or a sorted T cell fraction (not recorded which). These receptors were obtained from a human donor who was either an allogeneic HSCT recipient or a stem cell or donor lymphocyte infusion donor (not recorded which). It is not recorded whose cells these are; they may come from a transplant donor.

The CDR3 is CATSDRGPGSYNEQFF. CDR3 coding DNA: TGTGCCACCTCCGACAGGGGGCCGGGTTCCTACAATGAGCAGTTCTTC. The J gene is TRBJ2-1, the V gene TRBV24-1; 10 bases are shared with TRBD1. CDR1 is KGHDR, CDR2 SFDVKD, per germline. Trimming removed 9 bases from V and 1 base from J; junction bases left unmatched: 8. The CDR3 is 16 residues long.

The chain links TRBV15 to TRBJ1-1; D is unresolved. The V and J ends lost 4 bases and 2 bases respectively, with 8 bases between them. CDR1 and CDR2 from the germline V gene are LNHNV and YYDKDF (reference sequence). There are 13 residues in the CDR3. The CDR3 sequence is CATSTLGNTEAFF. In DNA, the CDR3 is TGTGCCACCAGCACCTTAGGTAACACTGAAGCTTTCTTT.

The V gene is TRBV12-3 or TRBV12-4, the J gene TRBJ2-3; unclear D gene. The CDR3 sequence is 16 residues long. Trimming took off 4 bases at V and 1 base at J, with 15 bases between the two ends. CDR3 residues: CASSSYYGQRTDTQYF. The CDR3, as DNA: TGTGCCAGCAGTTCGTACTACGGGCAGCGCACAGATACGCAGTATTTT.

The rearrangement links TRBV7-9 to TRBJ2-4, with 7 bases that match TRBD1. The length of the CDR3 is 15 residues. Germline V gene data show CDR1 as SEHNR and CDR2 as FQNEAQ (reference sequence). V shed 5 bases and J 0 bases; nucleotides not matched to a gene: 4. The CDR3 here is CASSPGQEAKNIQYF. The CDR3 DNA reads TGTGCCAGCAGCCCCGGACAGGAAGCCAAAAACATTCAGTACTTC.

DNA of the CDR3: TGTGCCAGCAAGGGGGGGAATGAGCAGTTCTTC. It is translated as CASKGGNEQFF. V is TRBV9 and J is TRBJ2-1; maybe TRBD2 (7 bases). Germline V gene sequence: CDR1 SGDLS, CDR2 YYNGEE. Trimming took 6 bases from V and 7 from J, leaving 8 bases between them. The CDR3 length is 11 residues.

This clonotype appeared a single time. The CDR3, as DNA: TGTGCCAGCAGCCCAACCGGCCGGGGAAGAGCCTACAATGAGCAGTTCTTC. This sequence encodes CASSPTGRGRAYNEQFF. The chain joins TRBV5-6 to TRBJ2-1; D possibly corresponds to TRBD2 (5 bases). Germline V CDR1 and CDR2: SGHDT, YYEEEE. This CDR3 is built from 17 residues. V lost 4 bases to trimming and J lost 2 bases, with 19 bases between them.

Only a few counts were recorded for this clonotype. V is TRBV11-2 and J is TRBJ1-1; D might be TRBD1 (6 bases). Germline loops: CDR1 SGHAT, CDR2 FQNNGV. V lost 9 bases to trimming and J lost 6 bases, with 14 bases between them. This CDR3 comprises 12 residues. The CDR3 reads CASRYRVAEAFF. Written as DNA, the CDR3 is TGTGCCAGTAGATACAGGGTCGCTGAAGCTTTCTTT.

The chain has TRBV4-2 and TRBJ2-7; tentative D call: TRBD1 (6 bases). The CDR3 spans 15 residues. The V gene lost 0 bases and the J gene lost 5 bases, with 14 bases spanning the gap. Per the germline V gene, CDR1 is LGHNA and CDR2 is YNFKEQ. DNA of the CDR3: TGTGCCAGCAGCCAAGATGAGGGGGTTGGGGACGAGCAGTACTTC. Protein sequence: CASSQDEGVGDEQYF.

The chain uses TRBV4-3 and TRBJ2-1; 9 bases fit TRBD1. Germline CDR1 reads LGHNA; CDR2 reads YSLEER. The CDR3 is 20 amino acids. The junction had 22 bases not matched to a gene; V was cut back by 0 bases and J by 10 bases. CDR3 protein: CASSQDRGLVIGTGLKEQFF. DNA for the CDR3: TGCGCCAGCAGCCAAGATCGCGGTTTGGTGATCGGGACAGGGCTGAAGGAGCAGTTCTTC.

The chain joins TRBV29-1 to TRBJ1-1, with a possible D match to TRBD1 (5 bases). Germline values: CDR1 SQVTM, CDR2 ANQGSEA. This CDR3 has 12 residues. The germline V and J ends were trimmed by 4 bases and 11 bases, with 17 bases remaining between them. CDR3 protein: CSVVNLGDEAFF. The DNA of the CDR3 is TGCAGCGTTGTTAATTTGGGGGATGAGGCTTTCTTT.

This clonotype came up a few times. Written as DNA, the CDR3 is TGTGCCAGCGGTGGACAGTTAGAGACCCAGTACTTC. Translation gives CASGGQLETQYF. This chain connects TRBV12-3 or TRBV12-4 to TRBJ2-5, with a possible D match to TRBD1 (6 bases). The CDR3 extends over 12 amino acids. Deletions cut 8 bases from V and 4 bases from J, with 11 bases between.

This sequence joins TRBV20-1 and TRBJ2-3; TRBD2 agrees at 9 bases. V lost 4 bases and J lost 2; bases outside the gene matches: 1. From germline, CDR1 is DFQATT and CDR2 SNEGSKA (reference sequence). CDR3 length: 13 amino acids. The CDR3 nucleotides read TGCAGTGCTATAGCGGGGGACACAGATACGCAGTATTTT. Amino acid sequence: CSAIAGDTDTQYF.

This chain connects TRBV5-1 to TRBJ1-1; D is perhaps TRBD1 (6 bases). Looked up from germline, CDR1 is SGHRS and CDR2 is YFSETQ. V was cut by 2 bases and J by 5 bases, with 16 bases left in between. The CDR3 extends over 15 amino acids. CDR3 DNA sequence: TGCGCCAGCAGCTTACAGGGCCCCTTGACTACTGAAGCTTTCTTT. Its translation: CASSLQGPLTTEAFF.

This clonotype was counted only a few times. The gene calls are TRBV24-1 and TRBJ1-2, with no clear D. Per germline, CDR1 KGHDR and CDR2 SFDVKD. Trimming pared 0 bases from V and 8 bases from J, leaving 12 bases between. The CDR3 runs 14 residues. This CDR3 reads CATSDLSSGVGYTF. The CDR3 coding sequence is TGTGCCACCAGTGATTTGAGTTCGGGCGTCGGCTACACCTTC.

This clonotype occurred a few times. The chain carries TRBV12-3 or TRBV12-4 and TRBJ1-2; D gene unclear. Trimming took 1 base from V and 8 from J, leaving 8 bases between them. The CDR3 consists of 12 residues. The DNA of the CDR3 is TGTGCCAGCAGTTTAGGGGGAGGAGGCTACACCTTC. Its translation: CASSLGGGGYTF.

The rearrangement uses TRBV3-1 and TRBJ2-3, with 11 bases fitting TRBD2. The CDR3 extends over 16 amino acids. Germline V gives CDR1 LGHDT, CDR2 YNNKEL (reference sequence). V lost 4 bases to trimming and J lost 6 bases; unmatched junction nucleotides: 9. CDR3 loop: CASSRLSGGARDTQYF. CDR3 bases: TGTGCCAGCAGCCGCCTTAGCGGGGGGGCCCGTGATACGCAGTATTTT.